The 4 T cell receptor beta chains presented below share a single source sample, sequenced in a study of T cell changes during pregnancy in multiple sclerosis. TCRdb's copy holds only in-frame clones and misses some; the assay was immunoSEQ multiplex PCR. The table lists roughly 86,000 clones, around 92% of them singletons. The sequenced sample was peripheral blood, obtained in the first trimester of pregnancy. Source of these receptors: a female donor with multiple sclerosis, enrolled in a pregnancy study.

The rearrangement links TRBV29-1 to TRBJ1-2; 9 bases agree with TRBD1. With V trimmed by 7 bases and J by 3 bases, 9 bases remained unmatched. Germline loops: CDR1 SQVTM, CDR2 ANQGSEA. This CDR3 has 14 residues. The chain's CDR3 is CSAGLGTGHYGYTF. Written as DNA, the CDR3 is TGCAGCGCGGGCCTAGGGACAGGGCACTATGGCTACACCTTC.

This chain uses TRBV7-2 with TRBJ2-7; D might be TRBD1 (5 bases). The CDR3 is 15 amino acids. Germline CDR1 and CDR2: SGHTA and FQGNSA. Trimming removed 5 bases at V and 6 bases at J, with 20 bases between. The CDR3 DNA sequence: TGTGCCAGCAGCCTTGATGGAGTTGCAGGGCTCGAGCAGTACTTC. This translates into CASSLDGVAGLEQYF.

CDR3 DNA sequence: TGTGCCAGTAGTACCGCCGCCCTTATGAGCTCCTACGAGCAGTACTTC. Protein product: CASSTAALMSSYEQYF. The V and J genes are TRBV19 and TRBJ2-7; D unclear. Germline V lookup: CDR1 LNHDA, CDR2 SQIVND (reference sequence). Trimming shortened V by 4 bases and J by 0 bases, and 16 bases separated the two germline ends. This CDR3 is built from 16 residues. The whole variable domain, remainder taken from reference TRBV19 and TRBJ2-7, is DGGITQSPKYLFRKEGQNVTLSCEQNLNHDAMYWYRQDPGQGLRLIYYSQIVNDFQKGDIAEGYSVSREKKESFPLTVTSAQKNPTAFYLCASSTAALMSSYEQYFGPGTRLTVT.

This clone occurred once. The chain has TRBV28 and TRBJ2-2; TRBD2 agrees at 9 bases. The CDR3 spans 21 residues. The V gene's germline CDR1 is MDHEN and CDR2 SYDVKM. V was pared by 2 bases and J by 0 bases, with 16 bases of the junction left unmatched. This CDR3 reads CASSLHSGLAGPNPNTGELFF. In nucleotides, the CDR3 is TGTGCCAGCAGTTTACACAGTGGTCTAGCGGGACCTAATCCGAACACCGGGGAGCTGTTTTTT.